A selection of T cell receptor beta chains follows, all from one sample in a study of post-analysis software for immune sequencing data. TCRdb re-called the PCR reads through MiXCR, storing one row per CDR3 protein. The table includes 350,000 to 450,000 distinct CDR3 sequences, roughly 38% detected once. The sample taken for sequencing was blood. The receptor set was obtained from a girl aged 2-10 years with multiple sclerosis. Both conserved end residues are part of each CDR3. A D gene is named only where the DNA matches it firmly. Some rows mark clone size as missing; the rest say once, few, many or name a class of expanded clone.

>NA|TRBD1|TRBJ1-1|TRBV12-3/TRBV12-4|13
TGTGCCAGCAGAGGACAGGGATTCACTGAAGCTTTCTTT
CASRGQGFTEAFF
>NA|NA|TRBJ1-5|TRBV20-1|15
TGCAGTGCTTCTCGGGGGCAACAGGGAGGGCAGCCCCAGCATTTT
CSASRGQQGGQPQHF
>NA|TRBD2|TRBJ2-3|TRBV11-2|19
TGTGCCAGCAGCTTAGATCGGCTGAGACTAGCGGGGGGGGACGGTACGCAGTATTTT
CASSLDRLRLAGGDGTQYF
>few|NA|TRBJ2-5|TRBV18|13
TGTGCCAGCTCAACGGGACTTCAAGAGACCCAGTACTTC
CASSTGLQETQYF
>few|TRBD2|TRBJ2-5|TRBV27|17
TGTGCCAGCAGTTTATCGGGACTAGCGGGGGGAAAAGAGACCCAGTACTTC
CASSLSGLAGGKETQYF
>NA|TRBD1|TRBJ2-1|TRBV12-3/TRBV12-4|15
TGTGCCAGCAGTTTCCCATCCGGGACAGGGGGATTCCAGTTCTTC
CASSFPSGTGGFQFF
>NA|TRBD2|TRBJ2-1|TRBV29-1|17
TGCAGCGTTGAGGGACTAGCGGGAGGGAGCTCCTACAATGAGCAGTTCTTC
CSVEGLAGGSSYNEQFF
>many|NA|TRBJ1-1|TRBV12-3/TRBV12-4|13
TGTGCCAGCAGCTTGGGACCGAACACTGAAGCTTTCTTT
CASSLGPNTEAFF
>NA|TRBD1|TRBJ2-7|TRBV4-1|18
TGCGCCAGCAGCCAAGAAGGGGGGACAGGCGGTCCCGGGGACGAGCAGTACTTC
CASSQEGGTGGPGDEQYF
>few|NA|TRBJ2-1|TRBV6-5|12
TGTGCCAGCAGGGGGACATCTGCCCAGCAGTTCTTC
CASRGTSAQQFF
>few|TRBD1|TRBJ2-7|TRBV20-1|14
TGCAGTGCTAGGGGGGACAGGTTTGGCGGCGAGCAGTACTTC
CSARGDRFGGEQYF
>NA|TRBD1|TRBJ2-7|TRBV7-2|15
TGTGCCAGCAGCTTACGACAGGGTAGGGAGTACGAGCAGTACTTC
CASSLRQGREYEQYF
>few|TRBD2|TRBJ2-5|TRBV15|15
TGTGCCACCAGCAGACCCCGGACTAGCGGGGAGACCCAGTACTTC
CATSRPRTSGETQYF
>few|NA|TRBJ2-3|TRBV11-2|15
TGTGCCAGCAGCTTATTCCCCGGAATAACAGATACGCAGTATTTT
CASSLFPGITDTQYF
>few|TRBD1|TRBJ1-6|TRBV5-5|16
TGTGCCAGCAGCTTGGGCTCCGGGACAGGGGATTCACCCCTCCACTTT
CASSLGSGTGDSPLHF
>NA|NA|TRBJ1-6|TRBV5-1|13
TGCGCCAGCAGCTTCGGACCCGATTCACCCCTCCACTTT
CASSFGPDSPLHF
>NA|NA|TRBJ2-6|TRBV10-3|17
TGTGCCATCAGTGACCCCAGGCGGGTCACTGGGGCCAACGTCCTGACTTTC
CAISDPRRVTGANVLTF
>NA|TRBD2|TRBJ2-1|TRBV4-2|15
TGTGCCAGCAGGACGACTGGCGGGAGGGAAAGTGAGCAGTTCTTC
CASRTTGGRESEQFF
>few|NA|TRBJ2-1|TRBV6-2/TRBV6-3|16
TGTGCCAGCAGTGACCCGGGGACGAGCTCCTACAATGAGCAGTTCTTC
CASSDPGTSSYNEQFF
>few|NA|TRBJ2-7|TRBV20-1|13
TGCAGTGCCCGACAGGGCGGGATTTACGAGCAGTACTTC
CSARQGGIYEQYF
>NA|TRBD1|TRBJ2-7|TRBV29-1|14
TGCAGCGTTGTCCGGGGACAGGGTAGCTACGAGCAGTACTTC
CSVVRGQGSYEQYF
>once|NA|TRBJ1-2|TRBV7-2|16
TGTGCCAGCAGCTTAGTCGGTGAAGGACAGACATATGGCTACACCTTC
CASSLVGEGQTYGYTF
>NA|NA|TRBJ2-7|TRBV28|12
TGTGCCAGCAGCTTTTATCAGCACGAGCAGTACTTC
CASSFYQHEQYF
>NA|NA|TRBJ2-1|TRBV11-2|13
TGTGCCAGCAGCGTCGTAGGTCGCAATGAGCAGTTCTTC
CASSVVGRNEQFF
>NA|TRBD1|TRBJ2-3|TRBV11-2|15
TGTGCCAGCAGCCGCGGGACAGGACACACAGATACGCAGTATTTT
CASSRGTGHTDTQYF
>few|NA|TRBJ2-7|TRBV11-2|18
TGTGCCAGCAGCTCCGATGGGCCGGGACTCACAGGGATCTACGAGCAGTACTTC
CASSSDGPGLTGIYEQYF
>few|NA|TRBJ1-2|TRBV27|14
TGTGCCAGCAGCTCCCTAGAGGACTTCTATGGCTACACCTTC
CASSSLEDFYGYTF
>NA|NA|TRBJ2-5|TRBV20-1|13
TGCAGTGCCGTACGGGACACCGAAGAGACCCAGTACTTC
CSAVRDTEETQYF
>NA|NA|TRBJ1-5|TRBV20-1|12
TGCAGTGCTAACGGGGTGGGTCAGCCCCAGCATTTT
CSANGVGQPQHF
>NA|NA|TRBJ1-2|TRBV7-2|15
TGTGCCAGCAGCTTAGCATTGCCGGCTAACTATGGCTACACCTTC
CASSLALPANYGYTF
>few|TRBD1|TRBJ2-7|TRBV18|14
TGTGCCAGCTCCCGAGACAGGGGTCGCTACGAGCAGTACTTC
CASSRDRGRYEQYF
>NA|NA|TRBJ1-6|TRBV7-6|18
TGTGCCAGCAGCTTAGGTTCGGCTAGCAGAACAAGGAATTCACCCCTCCACTTT
CASSLGSASRTRNSPLHF
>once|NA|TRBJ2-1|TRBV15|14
TGTGCCACCAGCAGCCGGGACTTATACAATGAGCAGTTCTTC
CATSSRDLYNEQFF